This TCR beta chain is drawn from a study of shared clonotypes between healthy human individuals. Germline values: CDR1 MNHEY, CDR2 SVGAGI. The CDR3 length is 15 residues. Trimming took off 6 bases at V and 0 bases at J, with 14 bases between the two ends. The material for each subset, its genomic DNA, was split evenly across several immunoSEQ plates. The method was immunoSEQ multiplex PCR; TCRdb's version includes in-frame clones alone and lacks a portion of them. The sample comprises roughly 2,500,000 clones, approximately 93% of which are singletons, and 0.35% to 0.45% rests with the top ten. Every contributor of samples was a Caucasian grown-up residing in Nashville, Tennessee.

The chain recombines TRBV6-5 with TRBJ1-1; the D is unclear. The clonotype originates from a man between 18 and 29 years old in good health. Some clones in this sample may be carry-over from other donors' samples. The sequencing input was naive CD4+ T cells from PBMCs. The subset is: CD45RA+ positively selected. The CDR3 DNA sequence: TGTGCCAGCAGACCGCAAGGGCGGATGAACACTGAAGCTTTCTTT. Its translation: CASRPQGRMNTEAFF.